These 32 T cell receptor beta chains share one sample of origin, sequenced in a study of blood T cell repertoires in COVID-19. This table comes from immunoSEQ multiplex PCR, and its TCRdb copy is limited to in-frame clones, with some not included. There are 150,000 to 200,000 clones in the sample; about 83% occur only once, and 14% lies in the top ten. The material sequenced was peripheral blood. The source is a woman older than 75 with acute or convalescent COVID-19.

This clone was seen a single time. The CDR3 here is CASQGLVPFF. CDR3 coding DNA: TGTGCCAGTCAGGGGCTCGTCCCTTTCTTT. The rearrangement links TRBV19 to TRBJ1-1; D might be TRBD1 (6 bases). V was pared by 8 bases and J by 12 bases, with 13 bases between. Germline values: CDR1 LNHDA, CDR2 SQIVND (reference sequence). This CDR3 comprises 10 residues. The complete variable domain, with remaining parts taken from reference TRBV19 and TRBJ1-1, reads DGGITQSPKYLFRKEGQNVTLSCEQNLNHDAMYWYRQDPGQGLRLIYYSQIVNDFQKGDIAEGYSVSREKKESFPLTVTSAQKNPTAFYLCASQGLVPFFGQGTRLTVV.

V gene TRBV4-1 combines with J gene TRBJ2-3; no firm D call. V was cut by 5 bases and J by 2 bases, with 5 bases left in between. The CDR3 covers 12 residues. The germline gives CDR1 MGHRA, CDR2 YSYEKL. CDR3 DNA sequence: TGCGCCAGCAGCGGAGTCACAGATACGCAGTATTTT. Residues: CASSGVTDTQYF.

The rearrangement joins TRBV28 to TRBJ2-2, with 7 bases matching TRBD2. The V and J ends lost 5 bases and 8 bases, in that order; junction bases with no gene match: 8. The CDR3 spans 14 residues. Germline V gene data show CDR1 as MDHEN and CDR2 as SYDVKM. The CDR3 reads CASSRGTAGGELFF. CDR3 bases: TGTGCCAGCAGTCGCGGCACAGCGGGAGGGGAGCTGTTTTTT.

The chain uses TRBV5-1 and TRBJ2-1; D perhaps matches TRBD2 (6 bases). V was trimmed by 0 bases and J by 9 bases, leaving 13 bases between them. Germline loops: CDR1 SGHRS, CDR2 YFSETQ. The CDR3 runs 14 residues. CDR3: CASSLGTQGGEQFF. The DNA for the CDR3 is TGCGCCAGCAGCTTGGGAACCCAGGGAGGTGAGCAGTTCTTC.

The CDR3 DNA reads TGTGCCAGCGGACTAACAGGGGTTAGGAATGAAAAACTGTTTTTT. The encoded protein is CASGLTGVRNEKLFF. The chain carries TRBV6-5 and TRBJ1-4; TRBD1 matches 7 bases. This CDR3 region has 15 residues. With V trimmed by 8 bases and J by 5 bases, 11 bases remained unmatched. Germline assignment: CDR1 MNHEY and CDR2 SVGAGI.

The J gene is TRBJ2-3, the V gene TRBV19; 7 bases fit TRBD2. The CDR3 runs 14 residues. The germline CDR1 and CDR2 sequences are LNHDA and SQIVND (reference sequence). Germline trimming cut 5 bases from V and 1 base from J; bases unmatched to any gene: 3. In DNA, the CDR3 is TGTGCCAGTAGTTCTAGCGGTCGCACAGATACGCAGTATTTT. Amino acids: CASSSSGRTDTQYF.

The chain carries TRBV30 and TRBJ1-1; the D is unclear. CDR1 is GTSNPN, CDR2 SVGIG, per germline (reference sequence). V lost 0 bases to trimming and J lost 2 bases, with 10 bases between them. This CDR3 spans 14 amino acids. This CDR3 reads CAWSVFRLNTEAFF. The DNA for the CDR3 is TGTGCCTGGAGTGTATTCAGGCTAAACACTGAAGCTTTCTTT.

J is TRBJ1-5 and V is TRBV30; no clear D. CDR1 is GTSNPN and CDR2 is SVGIG in the germline V gene (reference sequence). The germline V and J ends were trimmed by 3 bases and 1 base, with 19 bases remaining between them. CDR3 size: 17 residues. Here the CDR3 reads CAWSRGTVRESNQPQHF. The CDR3 DNA is TGTGCCTGGAGCCGGGGAACGGTGCGAGAGAGCAATCAGCCCCAGCATTTT.

The genes are TRBV6-2 or TRBV6-3 and TRBJ2-3; perhaps TRBD1 as D (7 bases). The germline V gene encodes CDR1 MNHEY and CDR2 SVGEGT. V was cut by 0 bases and J by 8 bases, with 12 bases left in between. The CDR3 contains 14 residues. The CDR3 here is CASSYSGTAGTQYF. CDR3 DNA sequence: TGTGCCAGCAGTTACTCTGGGACAGCGGGTACGCAGTATTTT.

The J gene is TRBJ2-5, the V gene TRBV5-6; TRBD2 agrees at 10 bases. Germline CDR1 and CDR2: SGHDT and YYEEEE. V shed 0 bases, J shed 5 bases, and the junction held 7 bases outside the gene matches. This CDR3 contains 16 residues. This chain's CDR3 is CASSLELAGWWETQYF. The CDR3 DNA is TGTGCCAGCAGCTTGGAACTAGCGGGATGGTGGGAGACCCAGTACTTC.

This clone showed up just a few times. The DNA of the CDR3 is TGTGCCAGCAGCTTATGGACAGTGCCCCCTATGAACACTGAAGCTTTCTTT. Its protein is CASSLWTVPPMNTEAFF. V usage is TRBV7-2 and J usage is TRBJ1-1, with D perhaps TRBD1 (6 bases). This CDR3 spans 17 amino acids. The V gene's germline CDR1 is SGHTA and CDR2 FQGNSA. The germline V and J ends were trimmed by 2 bases and 0 bases, with 16 bases remaining between them.

The chain carries TRBV9 and TRBJ1-1; no firm D call. Trimming took 4 bases from V and 7 from J, leaving 20 bases between them. The CDR3 totals 15 residues. From germline, CDR1 is SGDLS and CDR2 YYNGEE. The CDR3 loop reads CASSSITGSQVEAFF. CDR3 coding DNA: TGTGCCAGCAGCTCCATAACGGGGAGTCAAGTTGAAGCTTTCTTT.

This clone appeared a single time. V is TRBV11-3 and J is TRBJ2-7, with D unclear. Germline loops: CDR1 SGHNT, CDR2 YENEEA. The CDR3 is made up of 14 amino acids. Trimming shortened V by 6 bases and J by 3 bases, and 15 bases separated the two germline ends. The CDR3 protein is CASSATGQNYEQYF. The DNA for the CDR3 is TGTGCCAGCAGTGCCACGGGTCAGAACTACGAGCAGTACTTC.

This rearrangement joins TRBV28 to TRBJ2-7, with D tentatively TRBD1 (6 bases). The germline V gene has CDR1 MDHEN and CDR2 SYDVKM. This CDR3 has 14 residues. The ends were cut back, 4 bases at V and 2 bases at J, with 12 bases in the middle. The CDR3 is CASSSGTRPYEQYF. As DNA, the CDR3 is TGTGCCAGCAGTTCGGGGACACGTCCCTACGAGCAGTACTTC.

The chain links TRBV27 to TRBJ1-2; 11 bases are a match to TRBD1. With 5 bases clipped from V and 4 bases from J, the junction kept 9 bases outside the gene matches. The germline gives CDR1 MNHEY, CDR2 SMNVEV (reference sequence). This CDR3 spans 16 amino acids. The CDR3 spells CASSGGPGQGVYGYTF. The CDR3 region has the DNA TGTGCCAGCAGTGGGGGGCCGGGACAGGGGGTCTATGGCTACACCTTC.

Only a few counts were recorded for this clone. The chain is built from TRBV7-9 and TRBJ1-2; no definite D call. CDR1 and CDR2 (germline): SEHNR, FQNEAQ (reference sequence). The CDR3 totals 15 residues. V shed 1 base and J shed 0 bases, with 9 bases lying between them. The CDR3 here is CASSLGGYSNYGYTF. CDR3 in DNA: TGTGCCAGCAGCTTAGGAGGCTACTCTAACTATGGCTACACCTTC.

In the case of this clone: Additional DNA sequences in this sample encode the identical CDR3. V gene TRBV18 combines with J gene TRBJ2-7; 7 bases fit TRBD1. Germline V lookup: CDR1 KGHSH, CDR2 LQKENI. This CDR3 has 13 residues. Trimming took 3 bases from V and 3 from J; bases not matched to a gene: 2. The CDR3 DNA sequence: TGTGCCAGCTCACCCGGACAGGACTACGAGCAGTACTTC. Amino acid sequence: CASSPGQDYEQYF.

This clone was detected a few times. V and J are TRBV27 and TRBJ2-1, with 13 bases that match TRBD2. With 6 bases clipped from V and 3 bases from J, the junction kept 2 bases outside the gene matches. Germline V gene data show CDR1 as MNHEY and CDR2 as SMNVEV (reference sequence). The CDR3 has 15 residues. CDR3 DNA: TGTGCCAGCAGCGGGACTAGCGGGAACTACAATGAGCAGTTCTTC. This codes for CASSGTSGNYNEQFF.

J is TRBJ1-5 and V is TRBV9; D is unresolved. The V gene lost 3 bases and the J gene lost 3 bases, with 10 bases spanning the gap. There are 14 residues in the CDR3. Germline CDR1 is SGDLS and CDR2 is YYNGEE. CDR3 nucleotides: TGTGCCAGCAGCGGAGGCCCAGTCAATCAGCCCCAGCATTTT. Translated: CASSGGPVNQPQHF.

The chain couples TRBV2 to TRBJ1-6; D call uncertain. In germline, CDR1 is SNHLY, CDR2 FYNNEI. This CDR3 region has 15 residues. V lost 6 bases to trimming and J lost 6 bases, with 15 bases between them. CDR3 residues: CASRETSGSNSPLHF. The CDR3 DNA is TGTGCCAGCAGGGAAACAAGTGGCAGTAATTCACCCCTCCACTTT.

V gene TRBV18 combines with J gene TRBJ2-3; 8 bases agree with TRBD2. This CDR3 comprises 15 residues. V lost 0 bases and J lost 7; bases outside the gene matches: 6. Per germline, CDR1 KGHSH and CDR2 LQKENI. The CDR3 coding sequence is TGTGCCAGCTCACCACCAGCAGCGGGGGCATATACGCAGTATTTT. Protein: CASSPPAAGAYTQYF.

This CDR3 is CASSGRRRSQHF. The DNA for the CDR3 is TGTGCCAGCAGTGGCCGACGGCGGTCCCAGCATTTT. The chain links TRBV28 to TRBJ1-5; D is unresolved. The CDR3 has 12 amino acids. The V end lost 5 bases, the J end lost 11 bases, and 13 bases lay between the germline ends. The germline CDR1 and CDR2 sequences are MDHEN and SYDVKM.

The rearrangement joins TRBV27 to TRBJ2-7; D gene ambiguous. This CDR3 has 16 residues. Trimming left V 3 bases short and J 0 bases short, with 15 bases between. CDR1 and CDR2 from the germline V gene are MNHEY and SMNVEV (reference sequence). The CDR3 spells CASSFRPLPYSYEQYF. Here the CDR3 DNA reads TGTGCCAGCAGTTTTCGCCCCCTACCCTACTCCTACGAGCAGTACTTC.

This chain joins TRBV30 and TRBJ1-1; D is unresolved. Between the trimmed V and J ends, which lost 3 bases and 5 bases, there was a span of 16 bases. This CDR3 contains 14 residues. CDR1 is GTSNPN and CDR2 is SVGIG in the germline V gene (reference sequence). In DNA, the CDR3 is TGTGCCTGGAGCCCGACGAGGATGTCTACTGAAGCTTTCTTT. The encoded protein is CAWSPTRMSTEAFF.

This clone was seen only a few times. The genes are TRBV5-5 and TRBJ1-4, with TRBD1 matching over 7 bases. Germline V gene sequence: CDR1 SGHKS, CDR2 YYEKEE (reference sequence). This CDR3 comprises 17 residues. With 4 bases clipped from V and 0 bases from J, the junction kept 9 bases outside the gene matches. The CDR3 DNA reads as TGTGCCAGCAGCCTACTACAGGGGACTGCAACTAATGAAAAACTGTTTTTT. This translates into CASSLLQGTATNEKLFF.

This clone showed up just a few times. The chain recombines TRBV7-2 with TRBJ2-7; 9 bases map to TRBD2. CDR3 size: 14 residues. The V and J ends lost 5 bases and 7 bases, in that order; junction bases with no gene match: 9. In germline, CDR1 is SGHTA, CDR2 FQGNSA. CDR3 loop: CASSASGVSVEQYF. The CDR3 nucleotides read TGTGCCAGCAGCGCTAGCGGGGTATCGGTAGAGCAGTACTTC.

This chain uses TRBV5-1 with TRBJ2-7; D is possibly TRBD2 (6 bases). Germline CDR1 and CDR2: SGHRS and YFSETQ. Between the trimmed V and J ends, which lost 4 bases and 5 bases, there was a span of 13 bases. The CDR3 spans 13 residues. CDR3 DNA: TGCGCCAGCAGCCCGGGGGATGTGGACGAGCAGTACTTC. Amino acid sequence: CASSPGDVDEQYF.

The chain links TRBV7-2 to TRBJ2-2; 13 nucleotides match TRBD2. Germline lookup yields CDR1 SGHTA and CDR2 FQGNSA. This CDR3 is built from 18 residues. The trim removed 5 bases at V and 2 bases at J, leaving 8 bases unmatched. Here the CDR3 DNA reads TGTGCCAGCAGCCCTGGACTAGCGGGGGCCGTTAACACCGGGGAGCTGTTTTTT. Protein product: CASSPGLAGAVNTGELFF. The variable domain in full, with the rest retrieved from reference TRBV7-2 and TRBJ2-2, is GAGVSQSPSNKVTEKGKDVELRCDPISGHTALYWYRQSLGQGLEFLIYFQGNSAPDKSGLPSDRFSAERTGGSVSTLTIQRTQQEDSAVYLCASSPGLAGAVNTGELFFGEGSRLTVL.

V usage is TRBV18 and J usage is TRBJ1-2; 9 bases fit TRBD1. The CDR3 extends over 14 amino acids. The junction had 3 bases not matched to a gene; V was cut back by 0 bases and J by 7 bases. Per the germline V gene, CDR1 is KGHSH and CDR2 is LQKENI. The CDR3, as DNA: TGTGCCAGCTCACCACCGGGACAGGGAAGTGGCTACACCTTC. Its translation: CASSPPGQGSGYTF.

The rearrangement links TRBV5-1 to TRBJ2-2; TRBD1 might be the D (6 bases). This CDR3 contains 13 residues. Per germline, CDR1 SGHRS and CDR2 YFSETQ. V lost 0 bases to trimming and J lost 9 bases, with 9 bases between them. This CDR3 reads CASSLGRDRELFF. The CDR3 nucleotides read TGCGCCAGCAGCTTGGGTAGGGACAGGGAGCTGTTTTTT.

V gene TRBV5-1 combines with J gene TRBJ2-7, with 13 bases that match TRBD2. V gave up 4 bases and J gave up 2 bases; unmatched junction bases: 6. Germline V gives CDR1 SGHRS, CDR2 YFSETQ. This CDR3 comprises 16 residues. The CDR3 coding sequence is TGCGCCAGCAGCGGGACTAGCGGGACCAACCCCTACGAGCAGTACTTC. Its protein is CASSGTSGTNPYEQYF.

This clone was counted a single time. The chain has TRBV3-1 (or the pseudogene TRBV3-2) and TRBJ1-2; TRBD1 aligns across 7 bases. V shed 4 bases, J shed 6 bases, and the junction held 8 bases outside the gene matches. The CDR3 is 14 residues long. Germline CDR1 and CDR2: LGHDT and YNNKEL (reference sequence). The CDR3 sequence is CASSPRTGLHGYTF. As DNA, the CDR3 is TGTGCCAGCAGCCCCCGGACAGGACTGCATGGCTACACCTTC.